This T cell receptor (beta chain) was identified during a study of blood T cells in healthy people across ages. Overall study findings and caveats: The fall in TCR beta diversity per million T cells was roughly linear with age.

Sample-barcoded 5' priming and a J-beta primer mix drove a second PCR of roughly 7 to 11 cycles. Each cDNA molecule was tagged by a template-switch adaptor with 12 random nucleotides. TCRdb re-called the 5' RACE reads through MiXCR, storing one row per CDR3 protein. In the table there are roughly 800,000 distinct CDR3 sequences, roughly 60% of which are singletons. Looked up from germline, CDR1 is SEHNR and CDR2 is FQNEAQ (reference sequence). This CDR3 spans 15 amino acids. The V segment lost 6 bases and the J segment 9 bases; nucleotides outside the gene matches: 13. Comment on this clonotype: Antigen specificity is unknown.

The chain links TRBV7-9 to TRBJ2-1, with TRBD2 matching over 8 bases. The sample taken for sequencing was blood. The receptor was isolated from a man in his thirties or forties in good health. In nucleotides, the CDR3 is TGTGCCAGCAGGGCCCCGGGAGGGGACTTCGGTGAGCAGTTCTTC. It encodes CASRAPGGDFGEQFF.